This paragraph reports one TCR beta chain. Antigen unknown. HIV-negative, healthy adults without recent acute infections or vaccinations were the donors. CDR1 and CDR2 (germline): SEHNR, FQNEAQ (reference sequence). CDR3 length equals 14 residues. The ends were cut back, 6 bases at V and 3 bases at J, with 14 bases in the middle. This record belongs to a study of shared clonotypes between healthy human individuals. Study-wide findings and caveats: Between a few donors, naive CD4 clonotypes were shared at a level of about 5%.

Investigators spread the genomic DNA of each subset evenly over several immunoSEQ plates. Sequenced by immunoSEQ multiplex PCR; TCRdb stores in-frame clones only, minus some. This table holds fewer than 850,000 clones, around 91% found once. The sequence derives from a man younger than 35 in good health. Some clones in this sample may be carry-over from other donors' samples. The chain carries TRBV7-9 and TRBJ1-2; D might be TRBD1 (5 bases). Sample: memory CD8+ T cells from PBMCs. Subset: CD45RO+ cells pooled with CCR7-negative TemRA cells. The CDR3 loop is CASSRPGTDYGYTF. As DNA, the CDR3 is TGTGCCAGCAGTCGACCCGGGACGGACTATGGCTACACCTTC. The variable domain in full, completed from reference TRBV7-9 and TRBJ1-2, reads DTGVSQNPRHKITKRGQNVTFRCDPISEHNRLYWYRQTLGQGPEFLTYFQNEAQLEKSRLLSDRFSAERPKGSFSTLEIQRTEQGDSAMYLCASSRPGTDYGYTFGSGTRLTVV.